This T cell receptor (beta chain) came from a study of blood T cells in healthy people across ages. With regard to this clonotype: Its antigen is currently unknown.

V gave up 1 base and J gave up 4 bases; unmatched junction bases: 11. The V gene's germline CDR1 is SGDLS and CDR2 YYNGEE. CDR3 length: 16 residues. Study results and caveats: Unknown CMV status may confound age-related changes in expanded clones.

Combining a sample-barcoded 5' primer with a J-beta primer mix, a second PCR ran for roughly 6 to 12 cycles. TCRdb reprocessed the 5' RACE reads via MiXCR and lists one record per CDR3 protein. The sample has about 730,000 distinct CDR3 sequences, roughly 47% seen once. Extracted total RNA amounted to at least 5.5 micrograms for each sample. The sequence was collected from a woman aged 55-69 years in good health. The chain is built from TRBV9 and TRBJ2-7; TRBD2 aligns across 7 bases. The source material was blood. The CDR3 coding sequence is TGTGCCAGCAGCGTAAGTGTGGGAGGGCCGAAATACGAGCAGTACTTC. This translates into CASSVSVGGPKYEQYF.